Listed here are 18 T cell receptor beta chains from one sample, sequenced in a study of blood T cell repertoires in COVID-19. Sequencing was performed with immunoSEQ multiplex PCR; in TCRdb, only in-frame clones are kept and a portion is missing. The sample includes some 250,000 clones, around 83% seen only once; the top ten take over 8%. The sequenced sample was peripheral blood. These receptors were taken from a woman at least 80 years old with acute or convalescent COVID-19.

This rearrangement joins TRBV3-1 (or the pseudogene TRBV3-2) to TRBJ2-5, with 13 bases that match TRBD2. V was clipped by 5 bases and J by 4 bases; unmatched bases: 4. From germline, CDR1 is LGHDT and CDR2 YNNKEL (reference sequence). This CDR3 spans 15 amino acids. The CDR3 DNA follows: TGTGCCAGCAGCTCCCGACTAGCGGGGGGAGAGACCCAGTACTTC. Its protein is CASSSRLAGGETQYF.

V usage is TRBV5-1 and J usage is TRBJ1-6; 7 bases are shared with TRBD1. This CDR3 has 14 residues. Unmatched junction bases numbered 4, after V lost 4 bases and J lost 6 bases. Germline V gene sequence: CDR1 SGHRS, CDR2 YFSETQ. In DNA, the CDR3 is TGCGCCAGCAGCAGCCGGGACAGTAATTCACCCCTCCACTTT. Amino acid sequence: CASSSRDSNSPLHF.

The chain carries TRBV7-9 and TRBJ1-5; D possibly corresponds to TRBD1 (6 bases). Trimming removed 1 base at V and 5 bases at J, with 15 bases between. CDR1 and CDR2 (germline): SEHNR, FQNEAQ (reference sequence). The length of the CDR3 is 16 residues. CDR3 sequence (DNA): TGTGCCAGCAGCTTAGATAGCCCGGGGGGCCATCAGCCCCAGCATTTT. This gives the protein CASSLDSPGGHQPQHF.

This chain links TRBV10-3 with TRBJ2-1; TRBD1 aligns across 10 bases. J lost 9 bases, V lost 2 bases, and 7 bases had no gene match. This CDR3 has 15 amino acids. CDR1 is ENHRY, CDR2 SYGVKD, per germline. The CDR3 sequence is CAISEPGTGAIEQFF. The CDR3 bases are TGTGCCATCAGTGAGCCCGGGACAGGGGCGATTGAGCAGTTCTTC.

The rearrangement uses TRBV6-1 and TRBJ2-6; 8 nucleotides match TRBD1. After removal of 6 bases from V and 3 bases from J, the junction contained 4 bases not matched to a gene. Per the germline V gene, CDR1 is MNHNS and CDR2 is SASEGT. The CDR3 extends over 15 amino acids. The CDR3 sequence: CASRNRGNGANVLTF. In DNA form, the CDR3 reads TGTGCCAGCAGAAACAGGGGGAATGGGGCCAACGTCCTGACTTTC.

The V gene is TRBV6-4, the J gene TRBJ2-7, with no clear D. This CDR3 contains 11 residues. From germline, CDR1 is MRHNA and CDR2 SNTAGT. Trimming shortened V by 6 bases and J by 6 bases, and 9 bases separated the two germline ends. CDR3 region: CASRPTSEQYF. The CDR3, as DNA: TGTGCCAGCAGGCCAACATCCGAGCAGTACTTC.

The chain is built from TRBV18 and TRBJ2-2, with TRBD1 matching over 7 bases. The CDR3 contains 14 residues. Germline CDR1 and CDR2: KGHSH and LQKENI. The J segment lost 9 bases and the V segment lost 3 bases, leaving 7 bases of the junction unmatched. The DNA for the CDR3 is TGTGCCAGCTCACCCCGGACAGGCCCTTGGGAGCTGTTTTTT. Translating gives CASSPRTGPWELFF.

This chain joins TRBV6-5 and TRBJ2-3; 7 bases are shared with TRBD2. The V segment lost 6 bases and the J segment 3 bases; nucleotides outside the gene matches: 9. From germline, CDR1 is MNHEY and CDR2 SVGAGI. There are 15 residues in the CDR3. The CDR3 DNA reads TGTGCCAGCAGGGATACTAGCGACTTTACAGATACGCAGTATTTT. Amino acid sequence: CASRDTSDFTDTQYF.

This clone was recorded many times. The chain carries TRBV25-1 and TRBJ1-2; D perhaps matches TRBD1 (5 bases). Per the germline V gene, CDR1 is MGHDK and CDR2 is SYGVNS. The CDR3 loop spans 12 amino acids. Trimming left V 4 bases short and J 5 bases short, with 8 bases between. The DNA of the CDR3 is TGTGCCAGCAGTGCTCAGGGTTATGGCTACACCTTC. It translates to CASSAQGYGYTF.

This chain links TRBV5-4 with TRBJ1-3; TRBD1 agrees at 8 bases. The CDR3 spans 15 residues. With V trimmed by 1 base and J by 4 bases, 4 bases remained unmatched. Germline V gives CDR1 SGHNT, CDR2 YYREEE (reference sequence). As DNA, the CDR3 is TGTGCCAGCAGCTTGCAGGGGGCACGAGGAAACACCATATATTTT. It yields the protein CASSLQGARGNTIYF.

A single count supports this clone. The rearrangement joins TRBV5-1 to TRBJ1-4; a weak D match, TRBD1 (6 bases). The CDR3 spans 15 residues. In germline, CDR1 is SGHRS, CDR2 YFSETQ. Trimming cost V 4 bases and J 0 bases, with 10 bases left between them. The CDR3 DNA follows: TGCGCCAGCAGCCCGGGACACGCAACTAATGAAAAACTGTTTTTT. This gives the protein CASSPGHATNEKLFF.

The chain has TRBV28 and TRBJ2-5, with a tentative D call TRBD1 (5 bases). The V end lost 0 bases, the J end lost 1 base, and 6 bases lay between the germline ends. This CDR3 region has 14 residues. CDR1 is MDHEN, CDR2 SYDVKM, per germline. The DNA of the CDR3 is TGTGCCAGCAGTTTATGGGGGCGCCAAGAGACCCAGTACTTC. Amino acid sequence: CASSLWGRQETQYF.

V is TRBV9 and J is TRBJ2-1; tentatively, D is TRBD1 (5 bases). V lost 0 bases to trimming and J lost 2 bases, with 9 bases between them. Germline V gene lookup returns CDR1 SGDLS and CDR2 YYNGEE. There are 15 residues in the CDR3. CDR3 sequence: CASSVEGLPYNEQFF. CDR3 bases: TGTGCCAGCAGCGTAGAGGGGCTCCCCTACAATGAGCAGTTCTTC.

The chain recombines TRBV6-1 with TRBJ1-5, with a possible D match to TRBD1 (5 bases). Germline CDR1 MNHNS, CDR2 SASEGT. The V gene lost 6 bases and the J gene lost 2 bases, with 14 bases spanning the gap. The CDR3 length is 15 residues. The CDR3 sequence is CASRPRDYGNQPQHF. CDR3 in DNA: TGTGCCAGCAGACCTCGGGACTACGGCAATCAGCCCCAGCATTTT.

This rearrangement joins TRBV29-1 to TRBJ2-7, with D possibly being TRBD1 (5 bases). Germline CDR1 reads SQVTM; CDR2 reads ANQGSEA. Between the trimmed V and J ends, which lost 6 bases and 1 base, there was a span of 13 bases. This CDR3 has 13 residues. The CDR3 loop reads CSVRLDRSYEQYF. The CDR3, as DNA: TGCAGCGTCCGTCTCGACAGATCCTACGAGCAGTACTTC.

The chain couples TRBV28 to TRBJ1-5; 7 bases align to TRBD1. CDR1 is MDHEN and CDR2 is SYDVKM in the germline V gene. V lost 4 bases, J lost 3 bases, and 6 bases stayed unmatched. CDR3 length: 15 residues. CDR3: CASSSLTGINQPQHF. DNA of the CDR3: TGTGCCAGCAGTTCTTTGACAGGGATCAATCAGCCCCAGCATTTT.

V usage is TRBV15 and J usage is TRBJ1-2; the D gene is possibly TRBD1 (5 bases). V was clipped by 4 bases and J by 2 bases, with 11 bases between them. Per the germline V gene, CDR1 is LNHNV and CDR2 is YYDKDF (reference sequence). The CDR3 extends over 14 amino acids. The CDR3 coding sequence is TGTGCCACCAGCATTGAGAAGGGGAACTATGGCTACACCTTC. It encodes CATSIEKGNYGYTF.

The gene calls are TRBV28 and TRBJ1-3; 8 positions match TRBD1. Germline CDR1 is MDHEN and CDR2 is SYDVKM. This CDR3 is 15 amino acids long. Trimming at V came to 6 bases and at J to 2 bases, leaving 6 bases not matched to a gene. The CDR3 sequence is CASSVTGGAGNTIYF. The CDR3 DNA follows: TGTGCCAGCAGCGTCACAGGGGGTGCTGGAAACACCATATATTTT.